The following is a T cell receptor (beta chain) sequence with its context. These data come from a study of control samples from healthy donors and cancer patients. Some clones are missing from TCRdb's copy, which holds only in-frame ones; the method was immunoSEQ multiplex PCR. The sample comprises some 140,000 clones, approximately 96% of which are singletons, and 5% to 6.5% rests with the top ten. The sequenced material came from blood. The origin of this receptor is a man between 35 and 55 years old in good health.

CDR3: CATSDQGEKLFF. Written as DNA, the CDR3 is TGTGCCACCAGTGATCAGGGGGAAAAACTGTTTTTT. The chain carries TRBV24-1 and TRBJ1-4; D possibly corresponds to TRBD1 (6 bases). This CDR3 has 12 residues. V shed 3 bases and J shed 8 bases, with 6 bases lying between them. Germline loops: CDR1 KGHDR, CDR2 SFDVKD.